A selection of T cell receptor beta chains follows, all from one sample in a study of T cell responses to AZD1222 COVID-19 vaccine. Sequenced by immunoSEQ multiplex PCR; TCRdb stores in-frame clones only, minus some. The sample has roughly 170,000 clones; approximately 94% are singletons. The specimen comprised peripheral blood, sampled 28 days after the second AZD1222 dose. These receptors all come from an adult who received the AZD1222 COVID-19 vaccine. Both conserved end residues are part of each CDR3. Each record gives: clone size, D gene, V gene, J gene, CDR3 DNA, CDR3 protein. D genes are given only for firm matches. The size entry is marked missing in some rows and otherwise reads once, few, many or a size class.

>NA|NA|TRBV7-9|TRBJ1-2
TGTGCCAGCAGCCCCCCCGGGAATGTCCCCGCTAACTATGGCTACACCTTC
CASSPPGNVPANYGYTF
>NA|NA|TRBV2|TRBJ1-2
TGTGCCAGCAGTGAAACGGGGAGATACGGCTACACCTTC
CASSETGRYGYTF
>NA|NA|TRBV7-9|TRBJ2-5
TGTGCCAGCAGCTTCGGACACTCAGAGACCCAGTACTTC
CASSFGHSETQYF
>NA|NA|TRBV6-2/TRBV6-3|TRBJ2-2
TGTGCCAGCAGTTACTCGAGTGGGATAACCGGGGAGCTGTTTTTT
CASSYSSGITGELFF
>NA|TRBD1|TRBV7-9|TRBJ1-2
TGTGCCAGCAGCCCGTGGGGACAGGCGATGAACTATGGCTACACCTTC
CASSPWGQAMNYGYTF
>once|TRBD1|TRBV25-1|TRBJ2-7
TGTGCCAGTGAATCGACAGGGCTACCTAACCAGCAGTACTTC
CASESTGLPNQQYF
>NA|NA|TRBV24-1|TRBJ2-5
TGTGCCACCAGTGATAGAGATCAAGAGACCCAGTACTTC
CATSDRDQETQYF
>NA|NA|TRBV5-1|TRBJ2-7
TGCGCCAGCAGCTCAAACAGGGGAGCGGGCGAGCAGTACTTC
CASSSNRGAGEQYF
>NA|NA|TRBV3-1/TRBV3-2|TRBJ1-1
TGTGCCAGCAGCCAAGGGTTTGGCACTGAAGCTTTCTTT
CASSQGFGTEAFF
>NA|NA|TRBV7-2|TRBJ1-4
TGTGCCAGCAGCCCCCGCGGGTCGGGGGAGGGGGAAAAACTGTTTTTT
CASSPRGSGEGEKLFF
>NA|NA|TRBV7-8|TRBJ1-2
TGTGCCAGCGGCGAAGGGCGGGTTAACTATGGCTACACCTTC
CASGEGRVNYGYTF
>NA|TRBD1|TRBV19|TRBJ1-2
TGTGCCAGTAGTTTGAGGACAGGGGAGAACTATGGCTACACCTTC
CASSLRTGENYGYTF
>NA|NA|TRBV4-1|TRBJ1-2
TGCGCCAGCAGCCTTCCAAGCATTGCGGACAGATCTAACTATGGCTACACCTTC
CASSLPSIADRSNYGYTF
>NA|NA|TRBV4-2|TRBJ2-7
TGTGCCAGCAGCCAAGCTTCTGGGGTCGAGCAGTACTTC
CASSQASGVEQYF
>once|NA|TRBV6-5|TRBJ1-5
TGTGCCAGCAATACAGATAGCAATCAGCCCCAGCATTTT
CASNTDSNQPQHF
>once|TRBD2|TRBV6-4|TRBJ2-1
TGTGCCAGCAGGGAAAATAGCGGGGGGGCTAATGAGCAGTTCTTC
CASRENSGGANEQFF
>once|NA|TRBV7-6|TRBJ2-2
TGTGCCAGCAGCTTAGCGTCAACAGCCGGGGAGCTGTTTTTT
CASSLASTAGELFF
>NA|NA|TRBV10-3|TRBJ1-3
TGTGCCATCATGCCGGGACCCTCCTCTGGAAACACCATATATTTT
CAIMPGPSSGNTIYF
>NA|TRBD1|TRBV28|TRBJ1-1
TGTGCCAGCAGTACAGGGGGCTGGGGCACTGAAGCTTTCTTT
CASSTGGWGTEAFF
>NA|NA|TRBV4-2|TRBJ2-7
TGTGCCAGCAGCCCGGGATTACGTTACGAGCAGTACTTC
CASSPGLRYEQYF
>NA|NA|TRBV14|TRBJ1-5
TGTGCCAGCAGCGAAGGTATTTTGGGCAATCAGCCCCAGCATTTT
CASSEGILGNQPQHF
>NA|TRBD1|TRBV7-9|TRBJ2-5
TGTGCCAGCAGCCCCGGACAGGACAGCCCAACTCAAGAGACCCAGTACTTC
CASSPGQDSPTQETQYF
>NA|NA|TRBV13|TRBJ2-7
TGTGCCAGCAGCTCCCGGGATTCCTACGAGCAGTACTTC
CASSSRDSYEQYF
>NA|TRBD1|TRBV6-5|TRBJ2-7
TGTGCCAGCAGGCCTACTGGGACAGGGCCCTACGAGCAGTACTTC
CASRPTGTGPYEQYF
>NA|NA|TRBV11-3|TRBJ1-6
TGTGCCAGCAGCTTATGGGGTAATTCACCCCTCCACTTT
CASSLWGNSPLHF
>NA|NA|TRBV28|TRBJ1-1
TGTGCCAGCGGTGCGCCAGGGCTCCCCACTGAAGCTTTCTTT
CASGAPGLPTEAFF
>NA|NA|TRBV12-3/TRBV12-4|TRBJ1-6
TGTGCCAGCAGCGAACAATTCAATTCACCCCTCCACTTT
CASSEQFNSPLHF
>NA|NA|TRBV4-3|TRBJ1-2
TGCGCCAGCAGCCCTGATGTCGACAGCTACTATGGCTACACCTTC
CASSPDVDSYYGYTF
>NA|TRBD1|TRBV28|TRBJ2-7
TGTGCCAGCAACGTCAGGGGGCGCGGAGAGCAGTACTTC
CASNVRGRGEQYF
>NA|TRBD1|TRBV6-4|TRBJ1-2
TGTGCCAGCAGAGACAGGGTCTTTGGCTACACCTTC
CASRDRVFGYTF
>NA|NA|TRBV2|TRBJ2-3
TGTGCCATCGAGGGGGGAGTCGGGGCGGATACGCAGTATTTT
CAIEGGVGADTQYF
>NA|TRBD1|TRBV2|TRBJ1-1
TGTGCCAGCAGTGTACCCGGGACAGAGGAACAGAACACTGAAGCTTTCTTT
CASSVPGTEEQNTEAFF
>NA|NA|TRBV28|TRBJ1-1
TGTGCCAGCAGTTTATTGAGTCCCGGGGGGATGAACACTGAAGCTTTCTTT
CASSLLSPGGMNTEAFF
>NA|NA|TRBV7-2|TRBJ2-7
TGTGCCAGCAGCTTACTAGGGTTGTCTTCTCCCTACGAGCAGTACTTC
CASSLLGLSSPYEQYF
>NA|TRBD2|TRBV4-3|TRBJ2-1
TGCGCCGCGCGGCGGGGGGTGGGAGAGCAGTTCTTC
CAARRGVGEQFF
>NA|TRBD1|TRBV5-8|TRBJ1-6
TGTGCCAGCAGGATTGGGACAGAGAATTCACCCCTCCACTTT
CASRIGTENSPLHF
>NA|NA|TRBV19|TRBJ2-2
TGTGCCAGTACCAAGACCCAGAACACCGGGGAGCTGTTTTTT
CASTKTQNTGELFF
>NA|NA|TRBV9|TRBJ2-1
TGTGCCAGCAGCGTAGATGCCCGGGCTACATCCAATTACAATGAGCAGTTCTTC
CASSVDARATSNYNEQFF
>NA|TRBD2|TRBV19|TRBJ2-2
TGTGCCAGTACTCCGCGTAGGCAGGGAGGGACCGGGGAGCTGTTTTTT
CASTPRRQGGTGELFF
>NA|NA|TRBV4-1|TRBJ2-3
TGCGCCAGCAGCCCACGAACAAAAGGGCAGGAGCAGTATTTT
CASSPRTKGQEQYF
>once|NA|TRBV28|TRBJ1-5
TGTGCCAGCAGCCGACCGGGGGAGACGTATAGCAATCAGCCCCAGCATTTT
CASSRPGETYSNQPQHF
>NA|NA|TRBV28|TRBJ2-7
TGTGCCAGCAGCCCCCCGAGGGGGTCTGGTGGCTACGAGCAGTACTTC
CASSPPRGSGGYEQYF
>NA|NA|TRBV7-9|TRBJ2-5
TGTGCCAGCAGCGCCCCCAGGGAAGAGACCCAGTACTTC
CASSAPREETQYF
>NA|NA|TRBV7-2|TRBJ1-2
TGTGCCAGCAGCTTTCCTGGGACTAACTATGGCTACACCTTC
CASSFPGTNYGYTF
>NA|NA|TRBV15|TRBJ2-1
TGTGCCACCAGCAGAAAAATCAGGATAGAGGTCGGGTATGAGCAGTTCTTC
CATSRKIRIEVGYEQFF
>NA|TRBD1|TRBV15|TRBJ2-7
TGTGCCACCAGCAGGGACAGGGGGGACAACGAGCAGTACTTC
CATSRDRGDNEQYF
>few|NA|TRBV18|TRBJ1-4
TGTGCCAGCTCACCATACCACAAGGGGGGCGACTTTAATGAAAAACTGTTTTTT
CASSPYHKGGDFNEKLFF
>NA|NA|TRBV19|TRBJ2-4
TGTGCCAGCCGTGGACTAGCCAAAAACATTCAGTACTTC
CASRGLAKNIQYF
>NA|TRBD2|TRBV28|TRBJ2-2
TGTGCCAGCACTAAAACTAGCGGGGGGTACGGGGAGCTGTTTTTT
CASTKTSGGYGELFF
>NA|TRBD1|TRBV11-2|TRBJ2-5
TGTGCCAGCAGCTTGACAGGGGCGAAGGAGACCCAGTACTTC
CASSLTGAKETQYF
>NA|NA|TRBV10-2|TRBJ1-4
TGCGCCAGCAGTGAGTCCGCGGGGGGAACTAATGAAAAACTGTTTTTT
CASSESAGGTNEKLFF